The source of this T cell receptor (beta chain) is a study of blood T cells in healthy people across ages (dated by TCRdb to between 2015 and 2016). A note on the overall study: In model experiments, template switching captured roughly one uniquely barcoded TCR beta cDNA molecule for every two T cells. Using the same blood draw, the study looked at two additional independent replicas of 1 million unique cDNA reads for two donors, one aged 18 to 29 and the other aged 80 or older. Donors were grouped into four age groups: young (average roughly 17 years), middle-aged (39), aged (about 60) and long-lived (approximately 82). The study measured age-related changes in TCR beta repertoire diversity using deep sequencing normalized with unique cDNA molecular identifiers. Donors of different ages were randomly distributed across sequencing lanes to avoid experimental bias.

This clonotype was counted at least ten times. Its cognate antigen has yet to be identified. The input lacks base qualities; no much larger clone sits a single base away. Library preparation used 5' RACE. For sequencing, an Illumina HiSeq 2500 was employed. A second PCR of roughly 7 to 11 cycles was performed with a sample-barcoded 5' primer and a J-beta primer mix. Each TCR beta cDNA molecule received a unique molecular identifier from a template-switch 5' adaptor carrying 12 random nucleotides. Each sample yielded at least 2.5 million CDR3-containing paired-end reads. First-strand cDNA was synthesized from all RNA with the Mint cDNA synthesis kit, primed by a TRBC-specific oligonucleotide. Following uracil-DNA glycosylase treatment, all cDNA underwent a first 18-cycle PCR with the universal primers M1SS and BC2_uni_R. On the study's bioinformatics: Each sample was normalized by randomly selecting 1 million high-quality reads, each carrying a distinct molecular identifier. Instead of being binned into consensus sequences, reads that shared molecular identifiers were thrown out. MiTCR, set to a Q25 quality threshold and the strictest error-elimination algorithm, was used for CDR3 identification, clonotype clustering and error correction. Lower-bound total TCR beta diversity was estimated with a nonparametric unseen species model using Euler transformation. TCRdb handled the public reads itself, with Q25 trimming in fastp and clone calling in MiXCR, and kept productive beta chains. When rows share a CDR3 protein, they turn into one entry using the most common DNA and genes. These V and J calls are TCRdb output, not the study's own analysis. This sample gives 650,000 or so distinct CDR3 sequences in total; about 50% of them show up just once. The top ten clones comprise approximately 13% of the sample.

Overall results and qualifications from the work: As age increased, observed TCR beta diversity per million T cells dropped in a roughly linear way, and a significant reduction was already evident by age 40. Compared with the aged group, the long-lived group had more naive CD4+ T cells, fewer expanded clones and increased TCR diversity, a pattern suggesting age selection. Since profiling was done on bulk unsorted PBMCs, naive and antigen-experienced compartments could not be conclusively compared. Because the CMV infection status of the donors was unknown, age-related changes in expanded clonotypes may potentially have been confounded. There was a strong correlation between observed TCR beta diversity and the percentage of naive T cells measured by flow cytometry. Estimates of total diversity from one million sequenced T cells were regarded as lower bounds and underestimates.

Systemically healthy Caucasian individuals from Russia, about 38 in total and aged about 6 to 90 years, were included as donors. Each donor gave 9 to 10 milliliters of peripheral blood, collected into EDTA-treated Vacutainer tubes. PBMCs were isolated by Ficoll-Paque density-gradient centrifugation, with at least 6 million obtained per sample. Trizol reagent was used to extract total RNA from PBMCs, with at least 5.5 micrograms per sample. The percentages of naive CD45RAhigh/CD27high T cells were determined by flow cytometry on a PBMC aliquot from every donor. The V and J ends are trimmed by 1 base and 4 bases, leaving 23 bases between them. Sequences MGHRA (CDR1) and YSYEKL (CDR2) are obtained from the germline V gene. The CDR3 sequence holds 19 residues, the cysteine and phenylalanine included. Of all the DNA, just the CDR3 is kept, 57 bases in frame from base 1.

The sample taken for sequencing was blood. The TCR originated in an elderly woman in good health. This sequence uses TRBV4-1 and TRBJ1-5; the D gene lacks a confident call. CDR3 loop: CASSQGANRVPIGNQPQHF. The DNA sequence follows: TGCGCCAGCAGCCAAGGAGCGAACCGGGTCCCAATAGGGAATCAGCCCCAGCATTTT.